This T cell receptor (beta chain) stems from a study of beta chain features in type 1 diabetes. Study-level points and caveats: TCRB CDR3 length was moderately but significantly reduced in all four CD4+ subsets of Type 1 diabetes patients.

One heparinised blood draw averaging roughly 120 mL was given by each donor. Germline values: CDR1 SGHNT, CDR2 YYREEE (reference sequence). V dropped 0 bases and J dropped 3 bases, with 7 bases sitting between them. The CDR3 is made up of 13 amino acids. Worth noting for this clone: Its antigen remains unidentified.

Sequencing targeted expressed TCRB transcripts, as all isolated RNA had been reverse transcribed. Sequencing was performed with immunoSEQ multiplex PCR; in TCRdb, only in-frame clones are kept and a portion is missing. The profile shows over 150,000 clones, around 8% of them singletons. This TCR derives from a woman aged 18-29 years with type 1 diabetes. The material sequenced was central memory CD4+ T cells from blood. The chain links TRBV5-4 to TRBJ2-7, with unresolved D. CDR3 amino acids: CASSLDGLYEQYF. CDR3 nucleotide sequence: TGTGCCAGCAGCTTGGATGGGCTCTACGAGCAGTACTTC.